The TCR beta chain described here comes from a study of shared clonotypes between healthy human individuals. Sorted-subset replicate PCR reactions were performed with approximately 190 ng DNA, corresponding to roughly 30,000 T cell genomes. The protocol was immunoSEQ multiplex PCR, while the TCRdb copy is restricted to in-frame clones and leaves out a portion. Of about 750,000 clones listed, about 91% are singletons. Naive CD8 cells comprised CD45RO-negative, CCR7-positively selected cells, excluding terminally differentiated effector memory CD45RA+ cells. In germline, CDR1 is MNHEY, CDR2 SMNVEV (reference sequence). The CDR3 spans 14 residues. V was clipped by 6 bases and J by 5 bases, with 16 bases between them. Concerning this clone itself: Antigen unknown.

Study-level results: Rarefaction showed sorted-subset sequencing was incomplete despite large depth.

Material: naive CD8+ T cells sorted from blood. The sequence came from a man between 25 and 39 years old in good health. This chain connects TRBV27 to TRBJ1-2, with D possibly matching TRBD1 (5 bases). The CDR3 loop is CASSSSGTAYGYTF. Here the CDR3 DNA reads TGTGCCAGCAGCTCCTCAGGGACGGCATATGGCTACACCTTC.